The rows below give T cell receptor beta chains drawn from one sample of a study of cytotoxic CD8 clonotypes in ibrutinib-treated CLL. Clones were read by immunoSEQ multiplex PCR, and TCRdb kept only the in-frame ones, dropping some. Of 110,000 to 150,000 clones listed, approximately 89% are singletons. Source: PBMCs, taken after 12 months of ibrutinib treatment. Receptor source: a human donor with chronic lymphocytic leukemia. CDR3s include the opening cysteine and the closing phenylalanine or tryptophan. Fields, in order: CDR3 length, V gene, CDR3 protein.

cdr3_length: 13; v_call: TRBV5-1; cdr3_aa: CASTGTVGETQYF
cdr3_length: 14; v_call: TRBV5-8; cdr3_aa: CASSLALAKNIQYF
cdr3_length: 13; v_call: TRBV5-5; cdr3_aa: CASSFGRQETQYF
cdr3_length: 14; v_call: TRBV6-1; cdr3_aa: CASSESGGIYGYTF
cdr3_length: 13; v_call: TRBV28; cdr3_aa: CATKGQTHTEAFF
cdr3_length: 15; v_call: TRBV6-5; cdr3_aa: CASSSGQVSNQPQHF
cdr3_length: 15; v_call: TRBV5-1; cdr3_aa: CASSLLGAEFDEQYF
cdr3_length: 15; v_call: TRBV2; cdr3_aa: CASTGGQVEGQPQHF
cdr3_length: 13; v_call: TRBV27; cdr3_aa: CASTAAAGNEQFF
cdr3_length: 12; v_call: TRBV28; cdr3_aa: CASRGGMSIQYF
cdr3_length: 14; v_call: TRBV5-1; cdr3_aa: CASSPGRSRYEQYF
cdr3_length: 16; v_call: TRBV18; cdr3_aa: CASSQGSAGWSDTQYF
cdr3_length: 12; v_call: TRBV7-8; cdr3_aa: CASSSQAGKQFF
cdr3_length: 18; v_call: TRBV5-1; cdr3_aa: CASSVQGGVGSSGNTIYF
cdr3_length: 14; v_call: TRBV19; cdr3_aa: CASSMGPTNYEQYF
cdr3_length: 14; v_call: TRBV7-9; cdr3_aa: CASSFASGLYEQYF
cdr3_length: 15; v_call: TRBV11-3; cdr3_aa: CASSPLRATYNEQFF
cdr3_length: 16; v_call: TRBV9; cdr3_aa: CASSVESRTSGNTIYF
cdr3_length: 16; v_call: TRBV6-5; cdr3_aa: CASSYAGGTDNYGYTF
cdr3_length: 12; v_call: TRBV7-9; cdr3_aa: CASSLGQETQYF